This TCR beta chain was documented in a study of blood T cell repertoires in COVID-19. Clones were sequenced by immunoSEQ multiplex PCR, and TCRdb holds only the in-frame ones, with some missing. The sample records over 200,000 clones, about 90% being singletons. The sample consisted of peripheral blood. This receptor was obtained from a man aged 30-40 years with COVID-19, enrolled during active disease.

The DNA for the CDR3 is TGCGCCAGCAGCCCCACAGATACCCGGGGAGCTTTCTTT. This translates into CASSPTDTRGAFF. This chain joins TRBV5-1 and TRBJ1-1; D unresolved. The V end was cut by 4 bases, the J end by 10 bases, with 17 bases between. The CDR3 is 13 amino acids. Germline assignment: CDR1 SGHRS and CDR2 YFSETQ.